The 6 T cell receptor beta chains listed next were all sequenced from one sample in a study of T cells in Graves' hyperthyroidism and ophthalmopathy. The source material, RNA transcripts, was used to amplify TCR beta CDR3 regions. Initially, a first-round RT-PCR of the TCR CDR3 employed the HTBI primer set. TCRdb reprocessed the multiplex PCR reads with MiXCR, giving one entry per CDR3 protein. The sample lists 600,000 or so distinct CDR3 sequences, 12% to 15% occurring once. Material: blood. Receptors originate from a woman younger than 30 with Graves' ophthalmopathy.

In regard to this clonotype: A read error is possible here, since a much larger clone lies one base away. This sequence joins TRBV3-1 and TRBJ1-6; no clear D. From germline, CDR1 is LGHDT and CDR2 YNNKEL (reference sequence). CDR3 length: 14 residues. The CDR3 spells CGSSLRGNNSPLHF. In DNA, the CDR3 is TGTGGCAGCAGCCTTCGGGGAAATAATTCACCCCTCCACTTT.

The rearrangement links TRBV11-1 to TRBJ2-1, with D unclear. The germline gives CDR1 SGHAT, CDR2 FQDESV (reference sequence). V was clipped by 2 bases and J by 9 bases, with 11 bases between them. This CDR3 contains 13 residues. The CDR3: CASSLLLRGEQFF. CDR3 bases: TGTGCCAGCAGCTTATTGCTTCGTGGTGAGCAGTTCTTC.

This clonotype came up many times. This chain links TRBV7-9 with TRBJ2-1; TRBD1 aligns across 10 bases. V was clipped by 1 base and J by 5 bases; unmatched bases: 2. CDR1 is SEHNR and CDR2 is FQNEAQ in the germline V gene (reference sequence). This CDR3 has 15 residues. The CDR3 DNA follows: TGTGCCAGCAGCTTAGTGGGGACAGGGGACAATGAGCAGTTCTTC. Encoded protein: CASSLVGTGDNEQFF.

The rearrangement links TRBV18 to TRBJ1-5; 7 bases fit TRBD1. The length of the CDR3 is 15 residues. Germline CDR1 KGHSH, CDR2 LQKENI. V shed 6 bases, J shed 5 bases, and the junction held 10 bases outside the gene matches. The CDR3, as DNA: TGTGCCAGCTCTCCGACCGGGACAGTTTATCAGCCCCAGCATTTT. The encoded protein is CASSPTGTVYQPQHF.

This clonotype appeared many times. V usage is TRBV11-2 and J usage is TRBJ2-7, with D perhaps TRBD1 (6 bases). Trimming shortened V by 1 base and J by 3 bases, and 13 bases separated the two germline ends. This CDR3 is 15 amino acids long. The germline V gene has CDR1 SGHAT and CDR2 FQNNGV. CDR3: CASSLGGQGFYEQYF. The CDR3 DNA follows: TGTGCCAGCAGCTTAGGCGGCCAGGGGTTCTACGAGCAGTACTTC.

V usage is TRBV19 and J usage is TRBJ2-3, with 9 bases lining up with TRBD2. Germline loops: CDR1 LNHDA, CDR2 SQIVND (reference sequence). There are 16 residues in the CDR3. Trimming cost V 3 bases and J 4 bases; bases outside gene matches: 8. This chain's CDR3 is CASSIRGGRASDTQYF. Written as DNA, the CDR3 is TGTGCCAGTAGTATTCGTGGCGGGAGGGCCTCAGATACGCAGTATTTT.